Reported below is one T cell receptor beta chain. The target of this receptor is not known. Nothing much larger sits one base from this clone, and base qualities are not available. This sample was included in a study of cytomegalovirus exposure and HLA in healthy donors (dated by TCRdb to about 2017). Background on the whole study: An earlier analysis of approximately 640 of the donors reported 250 to 300 Gb of sequence data and about 100 million unique TCR beta sequences from around 200 million T cells. A separate validation cohort of roughly 130 different subjects was used in addition to the approximately 610-subject first cohort. An early release covering about 600 HLA-typed donors comprised 300 to 350 gigabases of sequencing data and approximately 80 million unique TCR sequences. Because of strong linkage in the cohort, roughly five DR-DQ haplotypes were treated as single units for association and clustering. A later analysis re-analyzed previously published TCR beta repertoires from 666 donors and added high-resolution HLA genotyping to study TCR occurrence patterns. An earlier analysis of 450 to 750 of the donors used high-throughput TCR beta sequencing to judge whether each TCR beta V gene segment behaved as functional or pseudogenic. In a later genetic analysis, genome-wide SNP genotypes for about three fifths of the roughly 670 donors were used, and that subset was treated as a discovery cohort. The genetic ancestry cluster associated with self-reported Caucasian donors included around 76% of the 300 to 450 genotyped donors. The later analysis used no new phenotypic data to find candidate immune exposures, relying instead on TCR beta sequences and their occurrence across donors. The aim of the study was to test whether cataloging public T cell receptors could identify signatures of past pathogen exposure. All discovery cohort repertoires had been generated using a single sequencing platform. Donor age, sex, ethnicity and CMV serostatus were collected together with the repertoire data. Typing coverage varied by locus: roughly 620-640 donors for A, B, C, DRB1 and DQB1; roughly 560 for DQA1; around 570 for DPA1; some 470 for DPB1. Class I and class II HLA loci were covered by the typing at four-digit resolution. The T cell repertoires of around 670 subjects were profiled by immunosequencing and related to cytomegalovirus serostatus. To predict cytomegalovirus infection status, the study brought together high-throughput TCR immunosequencing, statistical association of individual TCRs with disease status, and machine learning. On average, 235,054 unique TCR beta nucleotide sequences were sequenced per donor among a few hundred genotyped donors of the cohort, with roughly 18% of those sequences being non-productive.

The CDR3 starts with the cysteine, ends with the phenylalanine, and has 14 residues. Only the CDR3 portion is preserved as DNA: 42 bases, with reading frame beginning at the first base. Looking up the germline V gene yields CDR1 LGHNT and CDR2 FRNRAP. The germline V end is reduced by 5 bases and the J end by 5 bases; junction bases left unmatched: 8. Library method: the immunoSEQ multiplex PCR assay. For the multiplex PCR, a mixture combining 60 forward primers for TCR Vbeta segments and 13 reverse primers for TCR Jbeta segments was used. A multiplex PCR assay on genomic DNA amplified the CDR3 region of rearranged TCR beta genes. The amplified TCR beta libraries were sequenced on the Illumina HiSeq System as 87-base-pair reads. The paper's processing steps were these. In a later analysis, some 80 million unique TCR beta chains were counted across the 500 to 850 repertoires, and roughly 11 million of these chains were shared by at least two donors. To remove PCR and sequencing errors, raw reads were error-corrected and collapsed into unique sequences using a nearest-neighbor algorithm that merged closely related sequences. Alignment of CDR3 sequences to IMGT reference sequences was used to assign V, D and J gene segments. Each retained sequence needed at least a six-nucleotide match to both a V gene segment and a J gene segment. Rearrangements were called productive when the CDR3 lacked stop codons and stayed in frame with V and J; all others were non-productive. Following IMGT convention, CDR3 was defined as the stretch from the second conserved V-encoded cysteine up to the conserved J-encoded phenylalanine. Sequences without an unambiguous match to a single V gene segment were excluded from the earlier analysis of about 630 of the donors. In an earlier analysis of approximately 610 of the donors, V segments were called functional above 56.7% productive rearrangements and were called segregating when the between-donor standard deviation exceeded 5%. To diagnose cytomegalovirus status from the catalog of TCR beta chain sequences, a statistical classification framework was built. A later analysis assigned V and J genes by comparing TCR nucleotide sequences with IMGT/GENE-DB human TR gene sequences. The TCRdist pipeline was used in a later analysis to assign CDR3 sequences and most-parsimonious VDJ recombination scenarios. In a later analysis, each TCR beta chain was defined by its CDR3 amino acid sequence together with its V-gene family, and reads without a unique V-gene family were excluded. As a way to deal with suspected cross-contamination and a sequencing artifact, a later analysis dropped hundreds of nucleotide sequences that were highly shared and had low generation probability. In a later analysis, a clonal expansion index for each public chain was calculated from normalized within-repertoire ranks of inferred template counts. In a later analysis, generation probabilities were computed with a VDJ recombination model fitted to out-of-frame rearrangements, and the resulting probabilities were checked against IGoR. A later analysis scored TCR-TCR, TCR-HLA and TCR-CMV co-occurrence with hypergeometric tests, applying a repertoire-size bias correction to TCR pairs. In a later analysis, false discovery rates were estimated by permuting HLA or CMV assignments 20 times. In a later analysis, co-occurring TCRs were grouped using DBSCAN, with TCRdist sequence similarity added in when clustering inside HLA-allele-positive subsets. For co-occurrence clustering, repertoires with fewer than 30,000 or more than 120,000 public chains were excluded, along with roughly 5 repertoires with anomalous nucleotide sharing. The source is immuneACCESS, and TCRdb retained only in-frame sequences with V and J called. Part of the clones is not carried over; for the studies checked, unresolved V genes explain less than half of this, and the remainder is unexplained. V, J and clone size reflect that table, while D and trimming were determined from the DNA. The sample profile shows about 90,000 clones; about 70% of them were found once. Roughly 2% of the sample belongs to the ten largest clones.

The cohort comprised around 700 healthy bone marrow donors. At the time of sampling, every cohort member was nominally healthy, though immune exposures that went unrecorded were likely present. The donor was CMV seronegative and was included in the group of a few hundred seronegative cohort members. Each donor provided a peripheral blood sample, and peripheral blood mononuclear cells were used for TCR beta sequencing. The Qiagen DNeasy Blood Extraction Kit was used to extract genomic DNA from the blood cell samples. Study-wide conclusions, independent of this receptor: Strong co-occurrence of HLA alleles, especially DR and DQ, made assigning TCR associations to individual alleles difficult. An association between a missense DCLRE1C variant and V-gene and J-gene trimming of TCR beta chains was found in a later genetic analysis and replicated in an independent cohort. In an earlier analysis of several hundred of the donors, most TCR beta V segments were observed in productive rearrangements about 90% or about 30% of the time, broadly matching IMGT annotations. In a later analysis, the rate of TCR association differed among HLA loci, with DRB1 alleles having the most associated TCRs and HLA-C alleles having the fewest. Across donors, most TCR sequences were observed very rarely, whereas some public TCRs were present in many individuals. Some IMGT-functional V segments, including TRBV6-2 and TRBV6-3, could not be distinguished by the 87-base-pair reads and were therefore excluded. The presence/absence analyses assumed that sequencing depth was roughly uniform across donors, and that assumption may not be true. According to a later analysis, most CMV-associated TCR beta chains appeared to be HLA-restricted, and the HLA associations seemed to be driven largely by CMV exposure. A later genetic analysis reported fewer N-insertions in productive TCRs among donors in an Asian-associated ancestry cluster than the approximately 700-donor mean. Only TCR beta chains were sequenced in this cohort, and the absence of alpha or paired-chain data limited detectable features. It was suggested by the authors that the approach could potentially be generalized to other disease states and immunological phenotypes. Because counts were too low, more than 15 rarely observed V segments, including chromosome 9 orphons, were excluded from the earlier analysis of several hundred of the donors. Correlated functional status among segregating V segments might reflect linkage disequilibrium, but an unknown experimental factor could not be ruled out. Immune exposure information for the cohort was limited to CMV serostatus. In a later analysis, HLA-associated TCR beta chains showed more clonal expansion and lower generation probabilities than non-associated chains that were equally common. Because HLA typing was unavailable for some donors at each locus, only the typed subset was used in association tests. Cytomegalovirus status was reported to be diagnosed by the classifier with high specificity and sensitivity in both the original and validation cohorts. A later analysis associated about 17,000 TCR beta sequences with specific HLA alleles at a false discovery rate of 0.05. A cluster of highly shared sequence variants was judged likely to represent a technical artifact of the sequencing pipeline. Several of the top co-occurrence clusters appeared to be linked to parvovirus B19, influenza, CMV and Epstein-Barr virus, according to a later analysis. A few of the identified cytomegalovirus-associated TCR beta chains were confirmed in vitro to be specific for cytomegalovirus antigens. A further reported finding was that TCR beta sequences accurately predicted the HLA-A and HLA-B alleles for most subjects in the first cohort. A total of roughly 160 TCR beta chains were listed by the study as associated with cytomegalovirus.

The rearrangement combines TRBV12-5 with TRBJ1-1; TRBD1 matches 7 bases in the middle. Sequenced: PBMCs. This TCR was sampled from a man between 25 and 39 years old in good health and CMV-seronegative. The base sequence is TGTGCTAGTGGTATCGAGGGGGCGATAACTGAAGCTTTCTTT. Its protein reads: CASGIEGAITEAFF.